A single sample gave rise to the 30 T cell receptor beta chains below, sequenced in a study of blood T cells in healthy people across ages. Through a sample-barcoded 5' primer and a J-beta primer mix, a second PCR was run for roughly 6 to 11 cycles. A single record per CDR3 protein comes from TCRdb applying MiXCR to the 5' RACE reads. The table shows 1.5 million to 1.9 million distinct CDR3 sequences, with roughly two fifths occurring only once. Source material: blood. These receptor sequences come from a woman younger than 30 in good health.

The chain joins TRBV4-2 to TRBJ1-2; perhaps TRBD1 as D (6 bases). Per germline, CDR1 LGHNA and CDR2 YNFKEQ. The CDR3 is made up of 14 amino acids. V lost 1 base to trimming and J lost 8 bases, with 14 bases between them. CDR3 residues: CASSQAKPGAGYTF. The CDR3 region has the DNA TGTGCCAGCAGCCAAGCGAAGCCAGGGGCCGGCTACACCTTC.

For the CDR3, the DNA is TGTGCCAGCAGCCTGGGGCTAGACCCTTTCTACAATGAGCAGTTCTTC. Protein product: CASSLGLDPFYNEQFF. The chain recombines TRBV5-5 with TRBJ2-1; tentative D call: TRBD1 (5 bases). The CDR3 runs to 16 residues. Germline CDR1 and CDR2: SGHKS and YYEKEE (reference sequence). Trimming left V 4 bases short and J 3 bases short, with 17 bases between.

The rearrangement joins TRBV7-8 to TRBJ2-3; 12 positions match TRBD2. CDR1 SGHVS and CDR2 FQNEAQ come from the germline V gene. J gave up 3 bases and V 1 base, and 17 bases lay outside the gene matches. There are 21 residues in the CDR3. This CDR3 reads CASSLGPIYSSGRAGTDTQYF. The DNA for the CDR3 is TGTGCCAGCAGCTTAGGACCTATTTACTCTAGCGGGAGGGCAGGGACAGATACGCAGTATTTT.

The CDR3 DNA reads as TGCAGTGCGGAGGGACTAGCGGGGAGAAACAATGAGCAGTACTTC. This translates into CSAEGLAGRNNEQYF. The chain joins TRBV20-1 to TRBJ2-1; the match to TRBD2 covers 13 bases. The J call is doubtful: the DNA matches TRBJ2-7 better. Germline assignment: CDR1 DFQATT and CDR2 SNEGSKA (reference sequence). The CDR3 has 15 amino acids.

The chain combines TRBV29-1 with TRBJ1-1; 10 bases map to TRBD1. The CDR3 runs 13 residues. Germline V lookup: CDR1 SQVTM, CDR2 ANQGSEA. With 7 bases clipped from V and 6 bases from J, the junction kept 8 bases outside the gene matches. CDR3 DNA sequence: TGCAGCGCCAGAAGGACAGGGGGGGCTGAAGCTTTCTTT. Translated, it gives CSARRTGGAEAFF.

The rearrangement uses TRBV7-9 and TRBJ1-5, with D perhaps matching TRBD1 (6 bases). The CDR3 extends over 16 amino acids. Trimming removed 1 base from V and 7 bases from J, with 17 bases in between. Looked up from germline, CDR1 is SEHNR and CDR2 is FQNEAQ (reference sequence). The CDR3 protein is CASSLVAGADTQPQHF. The CDR3 region has the DNA TGTGCCAGCAGCTTAGTTGCAGGGGCGGATACCCAGCCCCAGCATTTT.

This rearrangement joins TRBV14 to TRBJ1-2; D perhaps matches TRBD1 (5 bases). Germline CDR1 is SGHDN and CDR2 is FVKESK. This CDR3 contains 14 residues. V was pared by 5 bases and J by 2 bases, with 12 bases between. Here the CDR3 reads CASSRLRVNYGYTF. The CDR3 nucleotides read TGTGCCAGCAGCAGACTCAGGGTCAACTATGGCTACACCTTC.

This chain links TRBV20-1 with TRBJ2-3; TRBD2 aligns across 12 bases. The CDR3 totals 15 residues. Looked up from germline, CDR1 is DFQATT and CDR2 is SNEGSKA (reference sequence). The trim removed 4 bases at V and 4 bases at J, leaving 6 bases unmatched. CDR3 coding DNA: TGCAGTGCTACGACTAGCGGGAGTGGTTCAGATACGCAGTATTTT. Translating gives CSATTSGSGSDTQYF.

The V call is TRBV28, the J call TRBJ1-1, with a tentative D call TRBD1 (5 bases). The CDR3 covers 13 residues. The V gene's germline CDR1 is MDHEN and CDR2 SYDVKM. The V gene lost 6 bases and the J gene lost 6 bases, with 14 bases spanning the gap. CDR3 sequence: CASRGVFGAEAFF. The CDR3 nucleotides read TGTGCCAGCAGGGGGGTTTTTGGCGCTGAAGCTTTCTTT.

In its sample, this clonotype was seen a few times. The J gene is TRBJ1-5, the V gene TRBV6-6; 9 bases map to TRBD1. J gave up 0 bases and V 9 bases, and 9 bases lay outside the gene matches. This CDR3 is built from 16 residues. CDR1 and CDR2 (germline): MNHNY, SVGAGI (reference sequence). The CDR3 bases are TGTGCCAGTACTCCGGGACAGGGCTCTAGCAATCAGCCCCAGCATTTT. This gives the protein CASTPGQGSSNQPQHF.

The chain uses TRBV2 and TRBJ2-3; 9 bases align to TRBD1. V was pared by 3 bases and J by 2 bases, with 9 bases of the junction left unmatched. The CDR3 totals 17 residues. Per the germline V gene, CDR1 is SNHLY and CDR2 is FYNNEI. The CDR3 sequence is CASSDPGQGPSTDTQYF. In nucleotides, the CDR3 is TGTGCCAGCAGTGACCCGGGACAGGGCCCATCCACAGATACGCAGTATTTT.

The chain is built from TRBV20-1 and TRBJ2-1; TRBD2 aligns across 12 bases. Germline trimming cut 5 bases from V and 6 bases from J; bases unmatched to any gene: 5. The CDR3 extends over 14 amino acids. The germline CDR1 and CDR2 sequences are DFQATT and SNEGSKA (reference sequence). CDR3 residues: CSAPTSGSVNEQFF. CDR3 coding DNA: TGCAGTGCTCCGACTAGCGGGAGCGTCAATGAGCAGTTCTTC.

In its sample, this clonotype was seen a few times. The chain links TRBV13 to TRBJ2-1; D possibly corresponds to TRBD2 (5 bases). This CDR3 spans 12 amino acids. Per the germline V gene, CDR1 is PRHDT and CDR2 is FYEKMQ (reference sequence). Trimming took 4 bases from V and 9 from J, leaving 10 bases between them. CDR3 in DNA: TGTGCCAGCAGCTCCCTCCGGGGTGAGCAGTTCTTC. Its protein product is CASSSLRGEQFF. Full variable domain (remainder filled in from reference TRBV13 and TRBJ2-1): AAGVIQSPRHLIKEKRETATLKCYPIPRHDTVYWYQQGPGQDPQFLISFYEKMQSDKGSIPDRFSAQQFSDYHSELNMSSLELGDSALYFCASSSLRGEQFFGPGTRLTVL.

The chain combines TRBV28 with TRBJ1-5, with D unclear. Trimming left V 6 bases short and J 2 bases short, with 14 bases between. The CDR3 has 15 amino acids. CDR1 and CDR2 (germline): MDHEN, SYDVKM. CDR3 sequence: CASRGGISGNQPQHF. The CDR3 DNA sequence: TGTGCCAGCAGAGGAGGGATTTCGGGCAATCAGCCCCAGCATTTT.

The table lists this clonotype with many counts. The genes are TRBV12-3 or TRBV12-4 and TRBJ1-2; no reliable D call. Deletions cut 6 bases from V and 3 bases from J, with 11 bases between. The length of the CDR3 is 13 residues. CDR3 DNA sequence: TGTGCCAGCAGCCCGGCGGCCGACTATGGCTACACCTTC. It specifies CASSPAADYGYTF.

Remarks on this clonotype: Germline and junction disagree at one end, which may indicate a read error. The chain couples TRBV6-6 to TRBJ1-2, with D hard to call. This CDR3 comprises 10 residues. Germline V gene lookup returns CDR1 MNHNY and CDR2 SVGAGI (reference sequence). This CDR3 reads CTSQADGYTF. CDR3 sequence (DNA): TGTACCAGCCAGGCTGATGGCTACACCTTC.

This chain's CDR3 is CASRPRTGAYEQYF. The CDR3 bases are TGTGCCAGCAGGCCCCGGACAGGGGCCTACGAGCAGTACTTC. The chain joins TRBV6-5 to TRBJ2-7, with 9 nucleotides matching TRBD1. Germline values: CDR1 MNHEY, CDR2 SVGAGI. The CDR3 loop spans 14 amino acids. V lost 6 bases and J lost 2; bases outside the gene matches: 5.

This clonotype turned up a few times. V is TRBV7-2 and J is TRBJ2-7; 9 bases align to TRBD1. With 5 bases clipped from V and 1 base from J, the junction kept 6 bases outside the gene matches. CDR1 is SGHTA and CDR2 is FQGNSA in the germline V gene. The CDR3 covers 15 residues. CDR3 nucleotide sequence: TGTGCCAGCAGCCACGGGACAGGGATTTCCTACGAGCAGTACTTC. Its protein product is CASSHGTGISYEQYF.

The genes are TRBV12-3 or TRBV12-4 and TRBJ1-1; 7 bases match TRBD1. V shed 6 bases and J 11 bases; nucleotides not matched to a gene: 12. This CDR3 has 13 amino acids. CDR3 sequence reads: CASSRTGARWAFF. As DNA, the CDR3 is TGTGCCAGCAGCCGGACAGGCGCTAGGTGGGCTTTCTTT.

This clonotype was seen a handful of times. V is TRBV6-5 and J is TRBJ1-5; 7 bases are shared with TRBD1. Germline-derived CDR1 and CDR2 are MNHEY and SVGAGI. The junction had 2 bases not matched to a gene; V was cut back by 0 bases and J by 6 bases. The CDR3 spans 14 residues. CDR3 residues: CASSYSTGAQPQHF. The CDR3, as DNA: TGTGCCAGCAGTTACTCAACAGGGGCTCAGCCCCAGCATTTT.

The chain employs TRBV24-1 and TRBJ2-7; the match to TRBD1 covers 7 bases. The V and J ends lost 2 bases and 3 bases, in that order; junction bases with no gene match: 12. The CDR3 has 17 residues. Germline CDR1 KGHDR, CDR2 SFDVKD. DNA of the CDR3: TGTGCCACCAGTGATTCCCTAGGACAGGAAGCAGTCTACGAGCAGTACTTC. Its protein product is CATSDSLGQEAVYEQYF.

The rearrangement joins TRBV28 to TRBJ2-2; no definite D call. CDR3 size: 12 residues. Germline V gives CDR1 MDHEN, CDR2 SYDVKM. V shed 4 bases and J shed 7 bases, with 7 bases lying between them. CDR3 region: CASSSYGGELFF. CDR3 bases: TGTGCCAGCAGTTCGTACGGCGGGGAGCTGTTTTTT.

This clonotype was detected a few times. CDR3 DNA sequence: TGTGCCAGCAGTCCCACGATCGACAGAAACTATGGCTACACCTTC. This encodes CASSPTIDRNYGYTF. The rearrangement links TRBV6-2 or TRBV6-3 to TRBJ1-2, with D perhaps matching TRBD1 (5 bases). The germline V gene has CDR1 MNHEY and CDR2 SVGEGT. V shed 5 bases and J shed 2 bases, with 15 bases lying between them. The CDR3 totals 15 residues.

The chain is built from TRBV21-1 and TRBJ2-7; the DNA was not compared with TRBD2, the D call given in the table. TRBV21-1 is noted as a pseudogene. The CDR3 spans 18 residues. The CDR3 sequence: CASSTCRSGRAGSYEQYF. The DNA for the CDR3 is TGTGCCAGCAGCACGTGTCGTAGCGGGAGGGCCGGGTCCTACGAGCAGTACTTC.

This chain links TRBV6-1 with TRBJ2-7; 10 bases are a match to TRBD1. The CDR3 totals 16 residues. The ends lost 2 bases at V and 1 base at J; junction bases unmatched: 5. CDR1 and CDR2 from the germline V gene are MNHNS and SASEGT. Here the CDR3 reads CASSEPRTGGSYEQYF. In DNA, the CDR3 is TGTGCCAGCAGTGAACCAAGGACAGGGGGATCCTACGAGCAGTACTTC.

The chain uses TRBV6-1 and TRBJ2-5; D ambiguous. The CDR3 is 14 residues long. The germline V and J ends were trimmed by 6 bases and 1 base, with 12 bases remaining between them. CDR1 is MNHNS and CDR2 is SASEGT in the germline V gene. This chain's CDR3 is CASRVRRAQETQYF. In DNA form, the CDR3 reads TGTGCCAGCAGGGTCCGTCGCGCCCAAGAGACCCAGTACTTC.

The chain has TRBV5-1 and TRBJ2-3, with 11 bases fitting TRBD2. V lost 5 bases to trimming and J lost 1 base; unmatched junction nucleotides: 9. The CDR3 length is 17 residues. Germline CDR1 and CDR2: SGHRS and YFSETQ. CDR3 coding DNA: TGCGCCAGCAGTAGCGGGGGGGCCAACCTCCGCACAGATACGCAGTATTTT. Residues: CASSSGGANLRTDTQYF.

The rearrangement links TRBV4-2 to TRBJ2-5, with D perhaps matching TRBD2 (6 bases). V was trimmed by 0 bases and J by 11 bases, leaving 25 bases between them. Germline loops: CDR1 LGHNA, CDR2 YNFKEQ. CDR3 length equals 17 residues. The CDR3: CASSQEWVAVSYNEQYF. DNA for the CDR3: TGTGCCAGCAGCCAAGAGTGGGTAGCGGTCTCCTACAATGAGCAGTACTTC.

J is TRBJ1-1 and V is TRBV7-9; D is unclear. V lost 8 bases to trimming and J lost 0 bases, with 13 bases between them. Looked up from germline, CDR1 is SEHNR and CDR2 is FQNEAQ (reference sequence). CDR3 length equals 14 residues. CDR3 DNA sequence: TGTGCCAGCCTACGAGACCGACTGAACACTGAAGCTTTCTTT. Protein sequence: CASLRDRLNTEAFF.

The rearrangement links TRBV10-1 to TRBJ1-5, with TRBD1 as a possible D gene (6 bases). The V gene's germline CDR1 is WNHNN and CDR2 SYGVQD (reference sequence). The V gene lost 8 bases and the J gene lost 8 bases, with 16 bases spanning the gap. CDR3 length: 13 residues. The CDR3 loop is CASHPTGGEPQHF. The CDR3, as DNA: TGCGCCAGCCATCCGACAGGAGGGGAGCCCCAGCATTTT.